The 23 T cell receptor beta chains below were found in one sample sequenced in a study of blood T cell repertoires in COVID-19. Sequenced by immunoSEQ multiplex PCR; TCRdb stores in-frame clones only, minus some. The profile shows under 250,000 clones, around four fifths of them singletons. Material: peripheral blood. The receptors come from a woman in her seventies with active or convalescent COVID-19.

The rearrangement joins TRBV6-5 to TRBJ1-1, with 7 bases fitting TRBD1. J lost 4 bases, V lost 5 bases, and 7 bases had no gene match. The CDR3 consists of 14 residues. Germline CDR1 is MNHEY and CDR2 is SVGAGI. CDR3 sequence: CASSNRGDGTEAFF. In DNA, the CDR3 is TGTGCCAGCAGTAACAGGGGCGACGGCACTGAAGCTTTCTTT.

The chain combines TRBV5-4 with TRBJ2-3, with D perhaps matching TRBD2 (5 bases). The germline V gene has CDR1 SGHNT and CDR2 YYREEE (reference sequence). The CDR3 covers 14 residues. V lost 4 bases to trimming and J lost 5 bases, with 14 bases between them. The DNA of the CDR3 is TGTGCCAGCAGCAGAGACCGGGAACTAGATACGCAGTATTTT. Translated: CASSRDRELDTQYF.

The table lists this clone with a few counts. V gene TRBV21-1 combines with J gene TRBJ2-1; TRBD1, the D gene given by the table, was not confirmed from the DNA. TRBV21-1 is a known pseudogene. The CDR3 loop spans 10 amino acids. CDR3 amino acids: CASPVDEQFF. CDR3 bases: TGTGCCAGCCCAGTGGATGAGCAGTTCTTC.

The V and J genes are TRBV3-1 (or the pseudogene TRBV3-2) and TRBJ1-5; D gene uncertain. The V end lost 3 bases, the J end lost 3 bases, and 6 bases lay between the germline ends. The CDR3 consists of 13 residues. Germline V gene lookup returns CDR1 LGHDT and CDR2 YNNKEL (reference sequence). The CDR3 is CASSQQINQPQHF. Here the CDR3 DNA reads TGTGCCAGCAGCCAGCAGATCAATCAGCCCCAGCATTTT.

The CDR3: CASRGWGVKGPSSYNSPLHF. CDR3 coding DNA: TGCGCCAGTAGGGGATGGGGGGTGAAGGGGCCGAGCTCCTATAATTCACCCCTCCACTTT. The chain combines TRBV10-1 with TRBJ1-6, with D tentatively TRBD1 (5 bases). CDR1 WNHNN and CDR2 SYGVQD come from the germline V gene (reference sequence). V lost 9 bases, J lost 0 bases, and 27 bases lay in between. CDR3 size: 20 residues.

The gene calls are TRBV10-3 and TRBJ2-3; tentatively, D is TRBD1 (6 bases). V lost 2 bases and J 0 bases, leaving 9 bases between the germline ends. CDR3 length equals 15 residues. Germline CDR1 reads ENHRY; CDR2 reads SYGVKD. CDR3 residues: CAISEMGASTDTQYF. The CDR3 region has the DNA TGTGCCATCAGTGAGATGGGGGCCAGCACAGATACGCAGTATTTT.

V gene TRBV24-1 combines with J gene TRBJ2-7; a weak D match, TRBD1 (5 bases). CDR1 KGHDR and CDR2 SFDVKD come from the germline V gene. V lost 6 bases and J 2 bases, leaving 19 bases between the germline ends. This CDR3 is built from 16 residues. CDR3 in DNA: TGTGCCACCAGTCTCGGTAATGGGGCCTCCCCCTACGAGCAGTACTTC. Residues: CATSLGNGASPYEQYF.

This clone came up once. The CDR3 DNA follows: TGTGCCAGCAGTAGGGGATATGGCTACACCTTC. This codes for CASSRGYGYTF. This chain links TRBV12-3 or TRBV12-4 with TRBJ1-2; maybe TRBD1 (5 bases). V gave up 5 bases and J gave up 5 bases, with 6 bases separating them. The CDR3 spans 11 residues.

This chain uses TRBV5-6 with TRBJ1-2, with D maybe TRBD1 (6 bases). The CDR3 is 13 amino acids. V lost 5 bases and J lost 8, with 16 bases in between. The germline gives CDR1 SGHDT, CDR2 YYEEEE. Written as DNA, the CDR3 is TGTGCCAGCAGTTCTTCAGGGGTGCCCGGCTACACCTTC. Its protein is CASSSSGVPGYTF.

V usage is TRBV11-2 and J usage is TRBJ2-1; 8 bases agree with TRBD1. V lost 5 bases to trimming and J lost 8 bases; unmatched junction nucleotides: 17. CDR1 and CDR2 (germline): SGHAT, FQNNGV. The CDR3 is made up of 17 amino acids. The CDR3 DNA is TGTGCCAGCAGCCCGCTAGGTTGGCAGGGGGCGTGGGATGAGCAGTTCTTC. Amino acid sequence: CASSPLGWQGAWDEQFF. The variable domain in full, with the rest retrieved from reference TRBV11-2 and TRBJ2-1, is EAGVAQSPRYKIIEKRQSVAFWCNPISGHATLYWYQQILGQGPKLLIQFQNNGVVDDSQLPKDRFSAERLKGVDSTLKIQPAKLEDSAVYLCASSPLGWQGAWDEQFFGPGTRLTVL.

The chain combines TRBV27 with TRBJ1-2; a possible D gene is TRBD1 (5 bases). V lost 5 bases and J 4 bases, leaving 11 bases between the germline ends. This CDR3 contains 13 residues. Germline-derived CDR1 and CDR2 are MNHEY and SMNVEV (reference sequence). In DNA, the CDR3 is TGTGCCAGCAGTCGGCCAGACAGCTATGGCTACACCTTC. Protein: CASSRPDSYGYTF.

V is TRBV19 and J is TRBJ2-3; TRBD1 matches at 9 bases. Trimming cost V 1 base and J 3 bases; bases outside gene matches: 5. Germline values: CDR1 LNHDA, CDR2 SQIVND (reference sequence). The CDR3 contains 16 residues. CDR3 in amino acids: CASSIGNRGLTDTQYF. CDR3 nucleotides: TGTGCCAGTAGTATAGGTAACAGGGGGCTTACAGATACGCAGTATTTT. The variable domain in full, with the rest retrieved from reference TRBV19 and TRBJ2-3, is DGGITQSPKYLFRKEGQNVTLSCEQNLNHDAMYWYRQDPGQGLRLIYYSQIVNDFQKGDIAEGYSVSREKKESFPLTVTSAQKNPTAFYLCASSIGNRGLTDTQYFGPGTRLTVL.

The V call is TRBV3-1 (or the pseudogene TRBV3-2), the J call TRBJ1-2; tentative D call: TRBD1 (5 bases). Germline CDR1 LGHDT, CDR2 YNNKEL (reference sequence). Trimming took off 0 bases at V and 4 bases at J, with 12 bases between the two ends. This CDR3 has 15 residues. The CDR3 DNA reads TGTGCCAGCAGCCAAGAGAGCAGGGCACTCTATGGCTACACCTTC. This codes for CASSQESRALYGYTF.

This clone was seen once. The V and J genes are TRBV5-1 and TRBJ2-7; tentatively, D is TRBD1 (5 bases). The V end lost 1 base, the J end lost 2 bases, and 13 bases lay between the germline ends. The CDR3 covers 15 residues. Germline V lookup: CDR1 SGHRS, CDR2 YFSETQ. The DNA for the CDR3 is TGCGCCAGCAGCTTGCAAGTGGACACGACCTACGAGCAGTACTTC. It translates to CASSLQVDTTYEQYF.

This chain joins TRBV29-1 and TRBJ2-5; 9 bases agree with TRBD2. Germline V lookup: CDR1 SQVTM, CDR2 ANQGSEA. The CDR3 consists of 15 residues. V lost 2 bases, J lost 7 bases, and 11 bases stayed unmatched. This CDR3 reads CSVEPGGRASGTQYF. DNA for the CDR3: TGCAGCGTTGAACCTGGCGGGAGGGCCTCGGGGACCCAGTACTTC.

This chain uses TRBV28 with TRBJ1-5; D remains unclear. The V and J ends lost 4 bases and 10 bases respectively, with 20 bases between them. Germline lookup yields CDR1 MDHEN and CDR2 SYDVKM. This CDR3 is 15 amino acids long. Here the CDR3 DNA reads TGTGCCAGCAGTTCTGCCCAGGTGAGGGAGAAACCCCAGCATTTT. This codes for CASSSAQVREKPQHF.

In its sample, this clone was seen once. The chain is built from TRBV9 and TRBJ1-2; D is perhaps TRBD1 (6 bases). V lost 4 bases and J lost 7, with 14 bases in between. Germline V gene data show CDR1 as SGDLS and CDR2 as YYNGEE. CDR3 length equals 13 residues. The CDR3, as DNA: TGTGCCAGCAGCCCAGCAGGGGTTGTTGGCTACACCTTC. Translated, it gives CASSPAGVVGYTF.

The CDR3: CASNSNTGNYGYTF. As DNA, the CDR3 is TGCGCCAGCAACTCCAACACAGGCAACTATGGCTACACCTTC. The chain combines TRBV5-1 with TRBJ1-2; maybe TRBD1 (5 bases). V was clipped by 6 bases and J by 2 bases, with 14 bases between them. Germline V gene data show CDR1 as SGHRS and CDR2 as YFSETQ. This CDR3 is 14 amino acids long.

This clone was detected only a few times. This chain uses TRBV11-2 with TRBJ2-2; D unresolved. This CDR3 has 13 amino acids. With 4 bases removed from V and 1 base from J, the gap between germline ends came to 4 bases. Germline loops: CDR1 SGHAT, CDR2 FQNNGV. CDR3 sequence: CASSSRNTGELFF. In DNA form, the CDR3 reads TGTGCCAGCAGCTCCCGGAACACCGGGGAGCTGTTTTTT.

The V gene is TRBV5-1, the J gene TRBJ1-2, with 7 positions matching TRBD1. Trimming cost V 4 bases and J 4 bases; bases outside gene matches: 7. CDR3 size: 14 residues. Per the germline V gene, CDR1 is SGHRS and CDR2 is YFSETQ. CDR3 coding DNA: TGCGCCAGCAGCCCCGGACAGGCCACCTATGGCTACACCTTC. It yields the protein CASSPGQATYGYTF.

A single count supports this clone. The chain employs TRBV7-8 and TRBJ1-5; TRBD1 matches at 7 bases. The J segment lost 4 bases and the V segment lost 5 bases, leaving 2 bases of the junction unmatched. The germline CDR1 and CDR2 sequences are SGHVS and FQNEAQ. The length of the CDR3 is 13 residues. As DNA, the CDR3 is TGTGCCAGCAGCGGACAGGTTAATCAGCCCCAGCATTTT. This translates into CASSGQVNQPQHF.

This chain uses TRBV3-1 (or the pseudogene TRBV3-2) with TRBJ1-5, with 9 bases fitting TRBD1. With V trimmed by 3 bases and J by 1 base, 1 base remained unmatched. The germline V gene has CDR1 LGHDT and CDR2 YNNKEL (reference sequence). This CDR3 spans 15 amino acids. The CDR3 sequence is CASSQGTGSNQPQHF. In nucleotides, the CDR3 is TGTGCCAGCAGCCAGGGGACAGGGAGCAATCAGCCCCAGCATTTT.

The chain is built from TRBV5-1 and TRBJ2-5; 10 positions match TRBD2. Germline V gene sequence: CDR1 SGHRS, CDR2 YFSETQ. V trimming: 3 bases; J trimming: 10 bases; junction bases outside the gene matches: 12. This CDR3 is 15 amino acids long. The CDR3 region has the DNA TGCGCCAGCAGCTCACTAGCGGGGCCCGTTAGCAGCCAGTACTTC. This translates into CASSSLAGPVSSQYF.